This T cell receptor beta chain was sequenced for a study of cytomegalovirus exposure and HLA in healthy donors. Whole-study context: Among the approximately 400 genotyped donors, approximately 82% were placed in the Caucasian-associated ancestry cluster. Study-wide points: The investigators catalogued 150 to 200 TCR beta chains as cytomegalovirus-associated.

A word on this clone: Its antigen is not known.

The primer mix had 60 Vbeta and 13 Jbeta primers. Here immunoSEQ multiplex PCR was the method, and the copy in TCRdb shows in-frame clones only, minus some. The table lists 150,000 to 200,000 clones, 70% to 75% of them singletons. The CDR3 extends over 15 amino acids. Trimming left V 0 bases short and J 8 bases short, with 14 bases between. Germline-derived CDR1 and CDR2 are SGHNT and YYREEE (reference sequence). This TCR derives from a man aged 18 to 30 in good health and CMV-seropositive. The rearrangement links TRBV5-4 to TRBJ2-2; tentatively, D is TRBD2 (6 bases). Sequencing used PBMCs. CDR3 sequence: CASSLGDSSRGELFF. CDR3 coding DNA: TGTGCCAGCAGCTTGGGGGACTCCTCCCGGGGGGAGCTGTTTTTT. Combining the CDR3 with reference TRBV5-4 and TRBJ2-2 gives the whole variable domain ETGVTQSPTHLIKTRGQQVTLRCSSQSGHNTVSWYQQALGQGPQFIFQYYREEENGRGNFPPRFSGLQFPNYSSELNVNALELDDSALYLCASSLGDSSRGELFFGEGSRLTVL.